A single sample gave rise to the 32 T cell receptor beta chains below, sequenced in a study of shared clonotypes between healthy human individuals. TCRdb's copy holds only in-frame clones and misses some; the assay was immunoSEQ multiplex PCR. The table has fewer than 400,000 clones, about 74% seen once. Specimen: memory CD4+ T cells sorted from blood. The sample's subset: CD45RA-negative fraction. These receptors were obtained from a man aged 25 to 45 in good health.

The chain has TRBV5-6 and TRBJ2-1; tentative D call: TRBD2 (5 bases). CDR1 and CDR2 from the germline V gene are SGHDT and YYEEEE. With 3 bases removed from V and 8 bases from J, the gap between germline ends came to 12 bases. This CDR3 is built from 13 residues. The CDR3 is CASSSKRRDEQFF. CDR3 nucleotides: TGTGCCAGCAGCTCCAAAAGGCGGGATGAGCAGTTCTTC.

The chain carries TRBV11-2 and TRBJ2-7; 7 bases are a match to TRBD1. The CDR3 totals 15 residues. CDR1 SGHAT and CDR2 FQNNGV come from the germline V gene. J gave up 4 bases and V 1 base, and 7 bases lay outside the gene matches. The CDR3 DNA sequence: TGTGCCAGCAGCTTAGCCCCCAGGGGGATATACGAGCAGTACTTC. Translated, it gives CASSLAPRGIYEQYF.

V is TRBV7-2 and J is TRBJ2-3; D gene ambiguous. This CDR3 spans 15 amino acids. V was cut by 4 bases and J by 0 bases, with 11 bases left in between. The germline CDR1 and CDR2 sequences are SGHTA and FQGNSA. CDR3 DNA sequence: TGTGCCAGCAGCTCCTGGAGTAGTAGCACAGATACGCAGTATTTT. Its translation is CASSSWSSSTDTQYF.

The CDR3 nucleotides read TGTGCCAGTAGCCATGCCCTAGGGTCCCCCACAGATACGCAGTATTTT. It encodes CASSHALGSPTDTQYF. This chain joins TRBV19 and TRBJ2-3; D is unclear. Per the germline V gene, CDR1 is LNHDA and CDR2 is SQIVND (reference sequence). This CDR3 is 16 amino acids long. V lost 6 bases to trimming and J lost 2 bases, with 18 bases between them.

The rearrangement links TRBV2 to TRBJ1-6; 8 nucleotides match TRBD1. The CDR3 is 13 residues long. Trimming cost V 9 bases and J 10 bases; bases outside gene matches: 8. Germline loops: CDR1 SNHLY, CDR2 FYNNEI. CDR3 nucleotide sequence: TGTGCCAGTAAAGGACAGGGCGGATCACCCCTCCACTTT. This codes for CASKGQGGSPLHF.

The V and J genes are TRBV7-6 and TRBJ2-2; TRBD2 matches 13 bases. The CDR3 loop spans 15 amino acids. Unmatched junction bases numbered 6, after V lost 8 bases and J lost 6 bases. Germline V gene lookup returns CDR1 SGHVS and CDR2 FNYEAQ. As DNA, the CDR3 is TGTGCCAGCTCCGGACTAGCGGGAGAAGCCGGGGAGCTGTTTTTT. This gives the protein CASSGLAGEAGELFF.

Comments on this clone: Germline is not matched at one junction end, which may reflect a read error. The chain carries TRBV7-2 and TRBJ2-7; D is tentatively TRBD1 or TRBD2 (5 bases each). Germline CDR1 reads SGHTA; CDR2 reads FQGNSA. CDR3 size: 11 residues. DNA for the CDR3: TGTGCCAGCAGCGAGACCGGGACCCCCAACTTC. This translates into CASSETGTPNF.

The chain couples TRBV6-1 to TRBJ1-3; unclear D gene. Germline-derived CDR1 and CDR2 are MNHNS and SASEGT. This CDR3 spans 15 amino acids. The V gene lost 1 base and the J gene lost 9 bases, with 16 bases spanning the gap. CDR3 sequence reads: CASSEVIGGEGTIYF. CDR3 coding DNA: TGTGCCAGCAGTGAAGTAATAGGCGGAGAAGGCACCATATATTTT.

This clone was seen a single time. The gene calls are TRBV9 and TRBJ2-1, with 10 bases identical to TRBD2. V dropped 4 bases and J dropped 8; count of bases not matched to a gene: 6. Germline assignment: CDR1 SGDLS and CDR2 YYNGEE. This CDR3 has 14 residues. CDR3 sequence: CASSSGTSVYEQFF. Here the CDR3 DNA reads TGTGCCAGCAGCTCTGGGACTAGCGTTTATGAGCAGTTCTTC.

This chain joins TRBV2 and TRBJ2-5, with D hard to call. The V end lost 10 bases, the J end lost 3 bases, and 18 bases lay between the germline ends. The CDR3 spans 14 residues. Per germline, CDR1 SNHLY and CDR2 FYNNEI. The CDR3 is CATPGSAGEETQYF. CDR3 DNA: TGTGCCACCCCTGGGTCCGCTGGGGAAGAGACCCAGTACTTC.

V gene TRBV7-6 combines with J gene TRBJ2-1, with no clear D. V lost 6 bases and J 5 bases, leaving 17 bases between the germline ends. Germline-derived CDR1 and CDR2 are SGHVS and FNYEAQ. The CDR3 has 15 amino acids. The CDR3 DNA is TGTGCCAGCAGTACCCAATCAACAGTGAACAATGAGCAGTTCTTC. Its translation is CASSTQSTVNNEQFF.

V gene TRBV19 combines with J gene TRBJ2-1; 9 bases match TRBD2. Germline CDR1 is LNHDA and CDR2 is SQIVND (reference sequence). CDR3 length: 15 amino acids. Unmatched junction bases numbered 10, after V lost 4 bases and J lost 9 bases. For the CDR3, the DNA is TGTGCCAGTAGTACTTCGGTAGCGGGAGTGGCTGAGCAGTTCTTC. It is translated as CASSTSVAGVAEQFF.

The chain joins TRBV20-1 to TRBJ2-3; TRBD1 matches at 8 bases. CDR3 length: 11 residues. The germline V gene encodes CDR1 DFQATT and CDR2 SNEGSKA (reference sequence). The CDR3 DNA reads TGCGGGGGAGACAGGGGAGATACGCAGTATTTT. Its protein is CGGDRGDTQYF.

This chain links TRBV5-1 with TRBJ2-3, with D possibly called TRBD1 or TRBD2 (6 bases each). V lost 0 bases to trimming and J lost 6 bases, with 14 bases between them. The CDR3 covers 15 residues. Looked up from germline, CDR1 is SGHRS and CDR2 is YFSETQ. The CDR3: CASSLGPLGGDTQYF. In DNA, the CDR3 is TGCGCCAGCAGCTTGGGTCCCCTGGGGGGCGATACGCAGTATTTT.

This chain uses TRBV27 with TRBJ1-5, with 11 bases that match TRBD1. CDR1 is MNHEY and CDR2 is SMNVEV in the germline V gene (reference sequence). V dropped 5 bases and J dropped 2; count of bases not matched to a gene: 8. The CDR3 runs to 17 residues. The CDR3 protein is CASSPWTGGGGNQPQHF. CDR3 sequence (DNA): TGTGCCAGCAGTCCCTGGACAGGGGGCGGAGGCAATCAGCCCCAGCATTTT.

Note on this clone: Other DNA sequences within the sample encode an identical CDR3. The CDR3 here is CASSLASNQPQHF. In nucleotides, the CDR3 is TGTGCCAGCAGCTTGGCCAGCAATCAGCCCCAGCATTTT. The chain uses TRBV5-6 and TRBJ1-5; D unclear. V lost 0 bases and J lost 1, with 2 bases in between. The CDR3 covers 13 residues. Germline CDR1 and CDR2: SGHDT and YYEEEE.

For the CDR3, the DNA is TGTGCCACCAGCAGATACACCGGGGAGCTGTTTTTT. Translated, it gives CATSRYTGELFF. The chain employs TRBV15 and TRBJ2-2; no clear D. CDR1 and CDR2 from the germline V gene are LNHNV and YYDKDF (reference sequence). CDR3 length: 12 amino acids. V was cut by 2 bases and J by 3 bases, with 1 base left in between.

J is TRBJ1-5 and V is TRBV6-1; tentative D call: TRBD1 (6 bases). The CDR3 runs 14 residues. Germline CDR1 reads MNHNS; CDR2 reads SASEGT. V lost 4 bases and J 5 bases, leaving 12 bases between the germline ends. The CDR3 coding sequence is TGTGCCAGCAGTGCTGGGGGGCAATATCAGCCCCAGCATTTT. Residues: CASSAGGQYQPQHF.

J is TRBJ2-1 and V is TRBV7-9; TRBD2 aligns across 8 bases. The CDR3 loop spans 15 amino acids. V shed 4 bases, J shed 7 bases, and the junction held 9 bases outside the gene matches. Germline V lookup: CDR1 SEHNR, CDR2 FQNEAQ (reference sequence). This CDR3 is CASSWSGSVRNEQFF. CDR3 nucleotides: TGTGCCAGCAGCTGGAGCGGGAGTGTTCGTAATGAGCAGTTCTTC.

This chain connects TRBV6-1 to TRBJ2-3; TRBD1 matches at 9 bases. CDR3 size: 15 residues. Germline CDR1 is MNHNS and CDR2 is SASEGT. Unmatched junction bases numbered 14, after V lost 6 bases and J lost 10 bases. The CDR3 protein is CASRGQGSLGWSQYF. The CDR3 DNA sequence: TGTGCCAGCAGGGGACAGGGCTCTTTGGGGTGGTCGCAGTATTTT.

This chain uses TRBV7-6 with TRBJ2-2; TRBD1 is a possible D gene (6 bases). The CDR3 sequence is 15 residues long. CDR1 and CDR2 (germline): SGHVS, FNYEAQ. The V and J ends lost 5 bases and 1 base respectively, with 11 bases between them. CDR3 in amino acids: CASSTWGRNTGELFF. CDR3 sequence (DNA): TGTGCCAGCAGCACTTGGGGGCGGAACACCGGGGAGCTGTTTTTT.

V gene TRBV5-4 combines with J gene TRBJ2-2, with a weak D call TRBD1 (6 bases). CDR1 and CDR2 from the germline V gene are SGHNT and YYREEE (reference sequence). The CDR3 has 14 amino acids. V was shortened by 1 base and J by 6 bases, with 10 bases between the two germline ends. This CDR3 reads CASSLNRESGELFF. CDR3 DNA sequence: TGTGCCAGCAGCTTGAACAGGGAGTCCGGGGAGCTGTTTTTT.

The chain joins TRBV2 to TRBJ2-5; 12 bases line up with TRBD2. The CDR3 is made up of 16 amino acids. Germline V gene data show CDR1 as SNHLY and CDR2 as FYNNEI. V lost 8 bases and J lost 1; bases outside the gene matches: 8. The CDR3 loop is CASVMLAGGIQETQYF. The CDR3 DNA reads as TGTGCCAGCGTGATGCTAGCGGGAGGGATCCAAGAGACCCAGTACTTC.

The genes are TRBV27 and TRBJ1-1; TRBD1 is a possible D gene (5 bases). The CDR3 totals 14 residues. V shed 6 bases and J shed 2 bases, with 13 bases lying between them. Germline CDR1 and CDR2: MNHEY and SMNVEV (reference sequence). In DNA form, the CDR3 reads TGTGCCAGCAGGCAGACAGCTACAAACACTGAAGCTTTCTTT. Amino acid sequence: CASRQTATNTEAFF.

The V gene is TRBV27, the J gene TRBJ1-5; 8 positions agree with TRBD1. Trimming cost V 5 bases and J 4 bases; bases outside gene matches: 7. Germline values: CDR1 MNHEY, CDR2 SMNVEV (reference sequence). The CDR3 runs to 15 residues. The CDR3 loop is CASSVGQGPNQPQHF. The CDR3, as DNA: TGTGCCAGCAGTGTCGGACAGGGTCCTAATCAGCCCCAGCATTTT.

This clone was picked up many times. The chain joins TRBV6-4 to TRBJ2-1; no reliable D call. Germline V gives CDR1 MRHNA, CDR2 SNTAGT. The length of the CDR3 is 15 residues. Trimming removed 5 bases at V and 0 bases at J, with 11 bases between. This chain's CDR3 is CASSPMESSYNEQFF. The CDR3 DNA follows: TGTGCCAGCAGTCCGATGGAGAGCTCCTACAATGAGCAGTTCTTC.

This CDR3 reads CASLGSGQGSETQYF. CDR3 sequence (DNA): TGCGCCAGCTTAGGGTCCGGACAGGGATCGGAGACCCAGTACTTC. The chain carries TRBV10-2 and TRBJ2-5, with 8 bases matching TRBD1. The V gene end was trimmed by 8 bases and the J gene end by 5 bases; junction bases not matched to a gene: 13. Germline CDR1 is WSHSY and CDR2 is SAAADI. This CDR3 is built from 15 residues.

The table lists this clone with a count of one. The chain uses TRBV9 and TRBJ2-1; unclear D gene. Trimming shortened V by 0 bases and J by 8 bases, and 12 bases separated the two germline ends. The CDR3 totals 14 residues. Germline lookup yields CDR1 SGDLS and CDR2 YYNGEE. CDR3 residues: CASSVEGLPDEQFF. The CDR3 DNA is TGTGCCAGCAGCGTAGAGGGTCTCCCCGATGAGCAGTTCTTC.

The CDR3 here is CASKSYRGSGEQYF. The CDR3 DNA follows: TGTGCCAGCAAGTCGTATCGAGGGAGCGGGGAGCAGTACTTC. This chain uses TRBV7-9 with TRBJ2-7; TRBD2 is a possible D gene (6 bases). Trimming removed 7 bases at V and 7 bases at J, with 20 bases between. Germline loops: CDR1 SEHNR, CDR2 FQNEAQ (reference sequence). The CDR3 has 14 residues.

V usage is TRBV2 and J usage is TRBJ2-1, with TRBD2 matching 9 bases. J was trimmed by 7 bases and V by 9 bases; bases with no gene match: 7. The CDR3 has 13 residues. Germline V CDR1 and CDR2: SNHLY, FYNNEI. The CDR3 sequence: CARRTSASNEQFF. CDR3 DNA sequence: TGTGCCAGAAGGACTAGCGCCTCGAATGAGCAGTTCTTC.

This clone occurred once. The chain joins TRBV5-6 to TRBJ2-1; 10 bases map to TRBD1. The CDR3 is made up of 13 amino acids. The V segment lost 7 bases and the J segment 9 bases; nucleotides outside the gene matches: 7. The V gene's germline CDR1 is SGHDT and CDR2 YYEEEE. CDR3 residues: CASRDRGYGEQFF. CDR3 DNA sequence: TGTGCCAGCCGGGACAGGGGATACGGTGAGCAGTTCTTC.

This chain joins TRBV29-1 and TRBJ2-3, with TRBD2 identical over 8 bases. The ends lost 7 bases at V and 3 bases at J; junction bases unmatched: 6. The CDR3 runs to 13 residues. Germline V CDR1 and CDR2: SQVTM, ANQGSEA. The CDR3 spells CSAPGLGTDTQYF. The CDR3, as DNA: TGCAGCGCCCCGGGACTAGGGACAGATACGCAGTATTTT.